Following are 23 T cell receptor beta chains from one sample sequenced in a study of vaccination and CD4 T cells after COVID-19. Sequence data for DNA of cultured CD4+ T cells were generated by the Oncomine TCR Beta short-read assay. Each CDR3 protein is one row after TCRdb ran MiXCR on the PCR reads. This sample has about 18,000 distinct CDR3 sequences, with around 45% found just once. No antigen has been identified for these receptors. Treatment given: roughly 11-day PBMC culture with coronavirus spike peptide pools or control peptides (ViraFEST assay). The sample was CD4+ T cells from blood, cultured in vitro, taken after SARS-CoV-2 vaccination. The receptors here all came from a human donor who had recovered from COVID-19.

The chain is built from TRBV11-3 and TRBJ2-1, with 9 bases lining up with TRBD2. Trimming removed 0 bases from V and 10 bases from J; junction bases left unmatched: 4. Germline values: CDR1 SGHNT, CDR2 YENEEA. The CDR3 has 14 residues. The CDR3 reads CASSLDRGRGEQFF. In nucleotides, the CDR3 is TGTGCCAGCAGCTTAGATCGCGGGAGGGGAGAGCAGTTCTTC.

The chain uses TRBV7-9 and TRBJ1-1; D may be TRBD1 (5 bases). V was cut by 8 bases and J by 6 bases, with 13 bases left in between. This CDR3 comprises 12 residues. The germline V gene has CDR1 SEHNR and CDR2 FQNEAQ (reference sequence). CDR3: CASSLTGPEAFF. CDR3 DNA sequence: TGTGCCAGCTCATTAACAGGACCTGAAGCTTTCTTT.

This chain uses TRBV19 with TRBJ1-3; the D is unclear. Germline values: CDR1 LNHDA, CDR2 SQIVND (reference sequence). This CDR3 comprises 14 residues. Between the trimmed V and J ends, which lost 4 bases and 0 bases, there was a span of 7 bases. This CDR3 reads CASSRASSGNTIYF. The DNA for the CDR3 is TGTGCCAGTAGTAGGGCGAGCTCTGGAAACACCATATATTTT.

The chain links TRBV2 to TRBJ2-7, with 10 positions matching TRBD1. The ends lost 11 bases at V and 5 bases at J; junction bases unmatched: 15. Germline V lookup: CDR1 SNHLY, CDR2 FYNNEI. This CDR3 contains 15 residues. The CDR3 DNA reads TGTGCCTCGCAAGTGGGGGGACAGGGGTTCGACGAGCAGTACTTC. It translates to CASQVGGQGFDEQYF.

The V and J genes are TRBV9 and TRBJ1-6; D might be TRBD1 (5 bases). Trimming took off 4 bases at V and 9 bases at J, with 17 bases between the two ends. Germline CDR1 SGDLS, CDR2 YYNGEE. CDR3 length: 15 residues. The CDR3 bases are TGTGCCAGCAGCCAAGCGGGGGGGGTTGCTTCACCCCTCCACTTT. Encoded protein: CASSQAGGVASPLHF.

This clonotype was observed a handful of times. The genes are TRBV20-1 and TRBJ2-3; D not resolved. The CDR3 contains 12 residues. Germline V gives CDR1 DFQATT, CDR2 SNEGSKA (reference sequence). Deletions cut 6 bases from V and 0 bases from J, with 7 bases between. The CDR3 protein is CSAARSTDTQYF. The CDR3 coding sequence is TGCAGTGCCGCTCGAAGCACAGATACGCAGTATTTT.

The V and J genes are TRBV28 and TRBJ1-1; D is uncertain. Germline loops: CDR1 MDHEN, CDR2 SYDVKM. This CDR3 is built from 14 residues. The V end was cut by 2 bases, the J end by 1 base, with 8 bases between. In DNA, the CDR3 is TGTGCCAGCAGTTTACGAGGAGGGAACACTGAAGCTTTCTTT. As protein: CASSLRGGNTEAFF.

A few counts support this clonotype. V and J are TRBV20-1 and TRBJ1-4, with D possibly matching TRBD1 (5 bases). Germline CDR1 DFQATT, CDR2 SNEGSKA (reference sequence). The CDR3 spans 14 residues. V lost 5 bases, J lost 0 bases, and 10 bases lay in between. In nucleotides, the CDR3 is TGCAGTGCTCGGCGACAGACAACTAATGAAAAACTGTTTTTT. Protein sequence: CSARRQTTNEKLFF.

J is TRBJ2-7 and V is TRBV20-1; possibly TRBD2 for D (5 bases). Germline loops: CDR1 DFQATT, CDR2 SNEGSKA (reference sequence). This CDR3 comprises 12 residues. The CDR3 nucleotides are TGCAAGGGCGGGCCGACCTCAGGCGAGCAGTACTTC. Translated: CKGGPTSGEQYF.

The V and J genes are TRBV11-3 and TRBJ1-2; no reliable D call. This CDR3 contains 14 residues. The V end was cut by 5 bases, the J end by 0 bases, with 10 bases between. Germline CDR1 is SGHNT and CDR2 is YENEEA. This CDR3 is CASSPTATNYGYTF. DNA for the CDR3: TGTGCCAGCAGCCCTACCGCCACTAACTATGGCTACACCTTC.

This sequence joins TRBV19 and TRBJ1-2; a weak D match, TRBD1 (5 bases). Trimming cost V 1 base and J 4 bases, with 10 bases left between them. The CDR3 extends over 14 amino acids. Germline values: CDR1 LNHDA, CDR2 SQIVND (reference sequence). The CDR3 DNA is TGTGCCAGTAGTATAGTCGGGGCTTCCTATGGCTACACCTTC. This sequence encodes CASSIVGASYGYTF. The variable domain in full, completed from reference TRBV19 and TRBJ1-2, reads DGGITQSPKYLFRKEGQNVTLSCEQNLNHDAMYWYRQDPGQGLRLIYYSQIVNDFQKGDIAEGYSVSREKKESFPLTVTSAQKNPTAFYLCASSIVGASYGYTFGSGTRLTVV.

This clonotype was seen a handful of times. The chain links TRBV7-6 to TRBJ2-3; TRBD2 agrees at 11 bases. Losses at the gene ends were 5 bases for V and 2 bases for J; bases not matched to a gene: 6. The germline V gene has CDR1 SGHVS and CDR2 FNYEAQ. The CDR3 length is 16 residues. This chain's CDR3 is CASSPTSGALTDTQYF. The DNA for the CDR3 is TGTGCCAGCAGCCCGACTAGCGGGGCTCTCACAGATACGCAGTATTTT.

The chain has TRBV5-1 and TRBJ1-1; D remains unclear. CDR1 is SGHRS, CDR2 YFSETQ, per germline. The CDR3 is made up of 14 amino acids. Trimming cost V 0 bases and J 0 bases, with 6 bases left between them. DNA of the CDR3: TGCGCCAGCAGCTTGGATCCGGTGAACACTGAAGCTTTCTTT. It yields the protein CASSLDPVNTEAFF. Using reference TRBV5-1 and TRBJ1-1 for the parts outside the CDR3, the full variable domain is KAGVTQTPRYLIKTRGQQVTLSCSPISGHRSVSWYQQTPGQGLQFLFEYFSETQRNKGNFPGRFSGRQFSNSRSEMNVSTLELGDSALYLCASSLDPVNTEAFFGQGTRLTVV.

The genes are TRBV19 and TRBJ1-1; D is unresolved. Germline V gene lookup returns CDR1 LNHDA and CDR2 SQIVND (reference sequence). The CDR3 sequence is 14 residues long. Trimming removed 5 bases at V and 7 bases at J, with 17 bases between. DNA for the CDR3: TGTGCCAGTAGTGTGAGGACGGCCCCGGATGAAGCTTTCTTT. Its translation: CASSVRTAPDEAFF.

The rearrangement joins TRBV6-2 or TRBV6-3 to TRBJ1-5; 9 bases are shared with TRBD1. Germline V CDR1 and CDR2: MNHEY, SVGEGT. V lost 6 bases, J lost 4 bases, and 19 bases stayed unmatched. There are 19 residues in the CDR3. In nucleotides, the CDR3 is TGTGCCAGCAGGACCGGGACAGGGTCTTCTTTGGTGTTTAATCAGCCCCAGCATTTT. This translates into CASRTGTGSSLVFNQPQHF.

This clonotype was counted a single time. CDR3 residues: CASSSNFEVETQYF. Here the CDR3 DNA reads TGTGCCAGCAGCTCAAATTTCGAGGTGGAGACCCAGTACTTC. The chain employs TRBV7-9 and TRBJ2-5; the D is unclear. The CDR3 is 14 residues long. V was clipped by 4 bases and J by 5 bases, with 14 bases between them. Germline-derived CDR1 and CDR2 are SEHNR and FQNEAQ (reference sequence).

This rearrangement joins TRBV19 to TRBJ2-5, with D perhaps matching TRBD1 or TRBD2 (5 bases each). Germline assignment: CDR1 LNHDA and CDR2 SQIVND (reference sequence). The germline V and J ends were trimmed by 5 bases and 2 bases, with 12 bases remaining between them. The CDR3 totals 14 residues. CDR3 coding DNA: TGTGCCAGTAGTCCCGGGACGGTGCAAGAGACCCAGTACTTC. This gives the protein CASSPGTVQETQYF.

This clonotype came up a few times. The J gene is TRBJ2-3, the V gene TRBV7-8, with D perhaps assigned TRBD1 or TRBD2 (6 bases each). The CDR3 runs 16 residues. Looked up from germline, CDR1 is SGHVS and CDR2 is FQNEAQ. Trimming stripped 5 bases from V and 2 bases from J, with 17 bases between. The CDR3 loop is CASSPSVTGATDTQYF. In DNA, the CDR3 is TGTGCCAGCAGCCCCAGTGTTACGGGGGCCACAGATACGCAGTATTTT.

Written as DNA, the CDR3 is TGTGCCATCAGAGACCGGGGCCGACGGGCTGAAGCTTTCTTT. This sequence encodes CAIRDRGRRAEAFF. V is TRBV10-3 and J is TRBJ1-1; D perhaps matches TRBD1 (5 bases). Germline V CDR1 and CDR2: ENHRY, SYGVKD. The CDR3 covers 14 residues. The V and J ends lost 6 bases and 6 bases respectively, with 17 bases between them.

A note on this clonotype: It is unclear where the CDR3 begins or ends on the DNA, so no DNA is shown, and the CDR3 is as TCRdb lists it. J is TRBJ1-2 and V is TRBV7-3; the table gives TRBD1 as D, unverified against the DNA. The length of the CDR3 is 24 amino acids, counting both ends. Germline values: CDR1 SGHTA, CDR2 FQGTGA. The CDR3 sequence is CASTNQTSMYLCATTDRGVYGYTF.

The V call is TRBV5-4, the J call TRBJ2-3; D gene uncertain. Trimming left V 0 bases short and J 5 bases short, with 4 bases between. Germline-derived CDR1 and CDR2 are SGHNT and YYREEE (reference sequence). The CDR3 covers 12 residues. CDR3 region: CASSLDGDTQYF. Here the CDR3 DNA reads TGTGCCAGCAGCTTGGACGGAGATACGCAGTATTTT.

This clonotype has just one count. This chain joins TRBV11-3 and TRBJ1-2; the D is unclear. Germline loops: CDR1 SGHNT, CDR2 YENEEA. The CDR3 covers 13 residues. Trimming left V 2 bases short and J 7 bases short, with 11 bases between. The CDR3 sequence is CASSLHSDLGYTF. CDR3 in DNA: TGTGCCAGCAGCTTACATTCCGATCTTGGCTACACCTTC.

The chain has TRBV6-5 and TRBJ2-1; D remains ambiguous. Trimming removed 0 bases from V and 10 bases from J, with 10 bases in between. The CDR3 is 13 amino acids. Germline assignment: CDR1 MNHEY and CDR2 SVGAGI. CDR3 sequence: CASSYSNSEEQFF. CDR3 in DNA: TGTGCCAGCAGTTACTCGAACAGTGAAGAGCAGTTCTTC.